These 25 T cell receptor beta chains were sequenced from one sample in a study of blood T cell repertoires in COVID-19. The method was immunoSEQ multiplex PCR; TCRdb's version includes in-frame clones alone and lacks a portion of them. The table has more than 250,000 clones, approximately 88% seen once. Specimen: peripheral blood. The receptors stem from a woman aged 30 to 39 with COVID-19, enrolled during active disease.

In nucleotides, the CDR3 is TGTGCCAGCAGCCAGATTGGGACTAGCGCACTACAAGAGACCCAGTACTTC. This codes for CASSQIGTSALQETQYF. The gene calls are TRBV7-8 and TRBJ2-5; 10 bases map to TRBD2. Trimming at V came to 5 bases and at J to 2 bases, leaving 11 bases not matched to a gene. The CDR3 is made up of 17 amino acids. Germline V gene sequence: CDR1 SGHVS, CDR2 FQNEAQ. Supplemented by reference TRBV7-8 and TRBJ2-5, the full variable domain reads GAGVSQSPRYKVAKRGQDVALRCDPISGHVSLFWYQQALGQGPEFLTYFQNEAQLDKSGLPSDRFFAERPEGSVSTLKIQRTQQEDSAVYLCASSQIGTSALQETQYFGPGTRLLVL.

V gene TRBV5-4 combines with J gene TRBJ1-1; a weak D match, TRBD1 (6 bases). The V gene's germline CDR1 is SGHNT and CDR2 YYREEE (reference sequence). CDR3 size: 14 residues. V was clipped by 1 base and J by 3 bases, with 10 bases between them. The CDR3 DNA follows: TGTGCCAGCAGCTTGTGGGGGCTGGACACTGAAGCTTTCTTT. Translating gives CASSLWGLDTEAFF.

CDR3 nucleotide sequence: TGTGCCAGCAGCCAAGAGGGGGGGAGTAGCACAGATACGCAGTATTTT. Amino acids: CASSQEGGSSTDTQYF. J is TRBJ2-3 and V is TRBV4-2, with 7 nucleotides matching TRBD2. Germline CDR1 is LGHNA and CDR2 is YNFKEQ. CDR3 length: 16 amino acids. The junction had 3 bases not matched to a gene; V was cut back by 0 bases and J by 0 bases.

The CDR3 protein is CASSLGRRADTQYF. In DNA, the CDR3 is TGCGCCAGCAGCTTGGGAAGGAGGGCAGATACGCAGTATTTT. The chain is built from TRBV5-1 and TRBJ2-3; tentative D call: TRBD2 (6 bases). The germline V and J ends were trimmed by 0 bases and 4 bases, with 9 bases remaining between them. CDR1 is SGHRS, CDR2 YFSETQ, per germline. The CDR3 runs 14 residues.

The chain has TRBV19 and TRBJ2-7; 8 bases line up with TRBD1. Trimming cost V 4 bases and J 3 bases; bases outside gene matches: 2. Germline lookup yields CDR1 LNHDA and CDR2 SQIVND (reference sequence). The CDR3 is made up of 13 amino acids. In nucleotides, the CDR3 is TGTGCCAGTAGTAACAGGGGGGTCTACGAGCAGTACTTC. Its translation is CASSNRGVYEQYF.

V is TRBV5-1 and J is TRBJ1-1; a possible D gene is TRBD1 (6 bases). The CDR3 has 16 amino acids. The germline V gene encodes CDR1 SGHRS and CDR2 YFSETQ. V was cut by 6 bases and J by 2 bases, with 20 bases left in between. The CDR3 region has the DNA TGCGCCAGCACTAACTTAGGGGGGGCCGGAAACACTGAAGCTTTCTTT. Translated: CASTNLGGAGNTEAFF. The full variable domain, in which reference TRBV5-1 and TRBJ1-1 provide the parts outside the CDR3, is KAGVTQTPRYLIKTRGQQVTLSCSPISGHRSVSWYQQTPGQGLQFLFEYFSETQRNKGNFPGRFSGRQFSNSRSEMNVSTLELGDSALYLCASTNLGGAGNTEAFFGQGTRLTVV.

V usage is TRBV2 and J usage is TRBJ1-5; perhaps TRBD1 as D (6 bases). The CDR3 runs 15 residues. Germline assignment: CDR1 SNHLY and CDR2 FYNNEI. V was clipped by 7 bases and J by 1 base, with 14 bases between them. CDR3 DNA: TGTGCCAGCAATACACAGGGAGGGAGCAATCAGCCCCAGCATTTT. Protein: CASNTQGGSNQPQHF.

This rearrangement joins TRBV10-1 to TRBJ1-3; D is perhaps TRBD1 (5 bases). In germline, CDR1 is WNHNN, CDR2 SYGVQD (reference sequence). The CDR3 extends over 15 amino acids. Trimming removed 0 bases at V and 2 bases at J, with 8 bases between. This chain's CDR3 is CASSESGGTGNTIYF. CDR3 bases: TGCGCCAGCAGTGAGTCCGGGGGAACTGGAAACACCATATATTTT.

This chain joins TRBV5-1 and TRBJ1-2; no clear D gene. The germline V and J ends were trimmed by 1 base and 0 bases, with 7 bases remaining between them. Germline CDR1 and CDR2: SGHRS and YFSETQ. The CDR3 runs to 14 residues. In DNA form, the CDR3 reads TGCGCCAGCAGCTTGTCAGGTTCTAACTATGGCTACACCTTC. It codes for CASSLSGSNYGYTF.

The J gene is TRBJ2-2, the V gene TRBV20-1; TRBD2 matches at 7 bases. The J segment lost 2 bases and the V segment lost 3 bases, leaving 6 bases of the junction unmatched. From germline, CDR1 is DFQATT and CDR2 SNEGSKA (reference sequence). This CDR3 is built from 15 residues. The CDR3 DNA follows: TGCAGTGCTAGTTCTAGCGGAGCTAACACCGGGGAGCTGTTTTTT. This translates into CSASSSGANTGELFF.

The chain uses TRBV7-3 and TRBJ2-3, with D possibly being TRBD1 (5 bases). The length of the CDR3 is 17 residues. Trimming took 1 base from V and 1 from J, leaving 15 bases between them. The germline CDR1 and CDR2 sequences are SGHTA and FQGTGA. The CDR3 reads CASSLNPPGIGTDTQYF. In DNA, the CDR3 is TGTGCCAGCAGCTTAAACCCACCAGGGATCGGCACAGATACGCAGTATTTT.

This clone has only one observation. The chain uses TRBV11-3 and TRBJ2-5, with D maybe TRBD1 (6 bases). The CDR3 runs to 14 residues. CDR1 and CDR2 from the germline V gene are SGHNT and YENEEA. The V end lost 3 bases, the J end lost 3 bases, and 11 bases lay between the germline ends. This chain's CDR3 is CASSFDYREETQYF. The CDR3 DNA is TGTGCCAGCAGCTTCGACTACAGGGAAGAGACCCAGTACTTC.

The chain is built from TRBV19 and TRBJ1-1; 8 bases are shared with TRBD1. The CDR3 loop spans 14 amino acids. CDR1 LNHDA and CDR2 SQIVND come from the germline V gene (reference sequence). The V and J ends lost 3 bases and 4 bases, in that order; junction bases with no gene match: 4. CDR3 coding DNA: TGTGCCAGTAGTATGGCCACAGGGGGCACTGAAGCTTTCTTT. Amino acids: CASSMATGGTEAFF.

V and J are TRBV6-5 and TRBJ1-3; D gene uncertain. The germline V gene has CDR1 MNHEY and CDR2 SVGAGI. V dropped 0 bases and J dropped 0 bases, with 9 bases sitting between them. CDR3 size: 16 residues. The CDR3 coding sequence is TGTGCCAGCAGTTACTCTGATACATACTCTGGAAACACCATATATTTT. Amino acid sequence: CASSYSDTYSGNTIYF.

The chain uses TRBV4-1 and TRBJ1-2; D is perhaps TRBD1 (5 bases). The length of the CDR3 is 15 residues. V gave up 1 base and J gave up 3 bases, with 12 bases separating them. In germline, CDR1 is MGHRA, CDR2 YSYEKL. The CDR3 DNA reads as TGCGCCAGCAGCCAAGGGGCTGGGGGGGACTATGGCTACACCTTC. Translation: CASSQGAGGDYGYTF.

V usage is TRBV28 and J usage is TRBJ1-1; TRBD1 matches 8 bases. The germline gives CDR1 MDHEN, CDR2 SYDVKM. The length of the CDR3 is 16 residues. Unmatched junction bases numbered 12, after V lost 5 bases and J lost 4 bases. The CDR3 reads CASSRTGRGPGTEAFF. In nucleotides, the CDR3 is TGTGCCAGCAGTCGAACCGGCAGGGGGCCGGGCACTGAAGCTTTCTTT.

The chain has TRBV18 and TRBJ1-3; D not certain. The CDR3 runs to 17 residues. Germline-derived CDR1 and CDR2 are KGHSH and LQKENI. The V end lost 4 bases, the J end lost 0 bases, and 16 bases lay between the germline ends. CDR3 bases: TGTGCCAGCTCACGCCGGCAGTCACCTAGCTCTGGAAACACCATATATTTT. This encodes CASSRRQSPSSGNTIYF.

The J gene is TRBJ2-2, the V gene TRBV6-6, with 8 bases that match TRBD1. CDR1 MNHNY and CDR2 SVGAGI come from the germline V gene (reference sequence). Trimming took 7 bases from V and 2 from J; bases not matched to a gene: 3. This CDR3 has 14 amino acids. CDR3 residues: CASKPGGNTGELFF. The CDR3 DNA is TGTGCCAGCAAGCCAGGGGGCAACACCGGGGAGCTGTTTTTT.

The rearrangement links TRBV6-5 to TRBJ1-2; tentative D call: TRBD1 (6 bases). Per the germline V gene, CDR1 is MNHEY and CDR2 is SVGAGI. The V end lost 5 bases, the J end lost 4 bases, and 14 bases lay between the germline ends. The CDR3 is made up of 14 amino acids. The CDR3 nucleotides read TGTGCCAGCAGTACCGGGACAATTGGCTATGGCTACACCTTC. It translates to CASSTGTIGYGYTF.

Remarks on this clone: The same CDR3 arises from other DNA sequences in this sample as well. The CDR3 here is CASSLLNTGELFF. In DNA, the CDR3 is TGTGCCAGCAGCTTACTGAACACCGGGGAGCTGTTTTTT. The chain combines TRBV7-9 with TRBJ2-2; D is unclear. In germline, CDR1 is SEHNR, CDR2 FQNEAQ (reference sequence). The V end was cut by 2 bases, the J end by 1 base, with 2 bases between. The CDR3 has 13 residues.

The chain carries TRBV6-1 and TRBJ2-1; 11 nucleotides line up with TRBD1. The CDR3 runs to 16 residues. Germline CDR1 reads MNHNS; CDR2 reads SASEGT. V trimming: 7 bases; J trimming: 4 bases; junction bases outside the gene matches: 9. The CDR3 nucleotides read TGTGCCAGCAATGACTTGGACAGGGGGCCTTACAATGAGCAGTTCTTC. Its protein product is CASNDLDRGPYNEQFF.

V usage is TRBV2 and J usage is TRBJ1-5; tentative D call: TRBD1 (6 bases). This CDR3 is 13 amino acids long. Germline V gives CDR1 SNHLY, CDR2 FYNNEI. V was cut by 9 bases and J by 3 bases, with 12 bases left in between. The CDR3 DNA is TGTGCCAGTACGGACAGCTCCAATCAGCCCCAGCATTTT. Encoded protein: CASTDSSNQPQHF. Based on the CDR3 plus reference TRBV2 and TRBJ1-5, the full variable domain is EPEVTQTPSHQVTQMGQEVILRCVPISNHLYFYWYRQILGQKVEFLVSFYNNEISEKSEIFDDQFSVERPDGSNFTLKIRSTKLEDSAMYFCASTDSSNQPQHFGDGTRLSIL.

This sequence joins TRBV10-1 and TRBJ2-3, with D tentatively TRBD2 (6 bases). This CDR3 is built from 15 residues. Germline assignment: CDR1 WNHNN and CDR2 SYGVQD (reference sequence). The ends were cut back, 0 bases at V and 5 bases at J, with 12 bases in the middle. The CDR3 region is CASSESGARGDTQYF. CDR3 DNA: TGCGCCAGCAGTGAGTCGGGAGCGCGGGGAGATACGCAGTATTTT.

Of note for this clone: The germline gene is not matched at one end of the junction; a read error may be the cause. This chain links TRBV7-9 with TRBJ1-1; 9 bases are shared with TRBD1. The CDR3 covers 12 residues. Germline V gene data show CDR1 as SEHNR and CDR2 as FQNEAQ (reference sequence). For the CDR3, the DNA is TGTGCCACAGGACAGGGGAACGCTGAAGCTTTCTTT. Translation: CATGQGNAEAFF.

The chain employs TRBV4-2 and TRBJ1-6, with D unclear. There are 15 residues in the CDR3. Between the trimmed V and J ends, which lost 0 bases and 7 bases, there was a span of 10 bases. CDR1 LGHNA and CDR2 YNFKEQ come from the germline V gene. The CDR3 DNA reads TGTGCCAGCAGCCAAGACTTCCCCAGAAATTCACCCCTCCACTTT. Encoded protein: CASSQDFPRNSPLHF.